This T cell receptor (beta chain) was captured in a study of blood T cell repertoires in COVID-19. On the study more broadly: COVID-19 samples collected from the United States, Italy and Spain covered acute and convalescent phases.

Original processing notes: By means of reference gene primer amplification, nucleated cell counts were estimated. Clones were sequenced by immunoSEQ multiplex PCR, and TCRdb holds only the in-frame ones, with some missing. The DNA was the basis for D and trimming; V, J and clone size are from that table. Of 150,000 to 200,000 clones listed, 80% to 95% are singletons. Germline V lookup: CDR1 SGHRS, CDR2 YFSETQ. With 5 bases clipped from V and 4 bases from J, the junction kept 8 bases outside the gene matches. The CDR3 spans 15 residues. The chain uses TRBV5-1 and TRBJ2-3; TRBD1 agrees at 9 bases. This clonotype was obtained from a woman aged 45-59 years with acute or convalescent COVID-19. The sample comprised peripheral blood. In DNA form, the CDR3 reads TGCGCCAGCAGTCTTCGGGACAGGGTCCCAGATACGCAGTATTTT. Its protein product is CASSLRDRVPDTQYF.